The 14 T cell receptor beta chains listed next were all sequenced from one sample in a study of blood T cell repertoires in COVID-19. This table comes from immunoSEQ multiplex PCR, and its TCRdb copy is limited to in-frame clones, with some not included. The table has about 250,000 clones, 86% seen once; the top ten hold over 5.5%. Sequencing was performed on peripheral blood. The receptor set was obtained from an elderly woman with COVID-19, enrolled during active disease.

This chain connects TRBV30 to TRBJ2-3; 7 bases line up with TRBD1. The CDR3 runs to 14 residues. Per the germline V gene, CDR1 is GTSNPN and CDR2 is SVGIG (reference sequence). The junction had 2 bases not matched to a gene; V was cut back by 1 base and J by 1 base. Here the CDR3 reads CAWSGDRGTDTQYF. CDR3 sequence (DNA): TGTGCCTGGAGTGGTGACAGGGGCACAGATACGCAGTATTTT.

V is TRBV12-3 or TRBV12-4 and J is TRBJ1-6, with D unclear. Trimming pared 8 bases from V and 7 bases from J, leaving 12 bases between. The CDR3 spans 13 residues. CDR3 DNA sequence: TGTGCCAGCGTTCTTTGGGAGAATTCACCCCTCCACTTT. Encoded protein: CASVLWENSPLHF.

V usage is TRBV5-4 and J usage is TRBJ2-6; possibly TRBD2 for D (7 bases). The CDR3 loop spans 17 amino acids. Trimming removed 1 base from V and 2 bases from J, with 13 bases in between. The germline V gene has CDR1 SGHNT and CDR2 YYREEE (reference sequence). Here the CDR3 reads CASSLSGGGTGANVLTF. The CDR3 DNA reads TGTGCCAGCAGCTTGTCGGGGGGCGGAACTGGGGCCAACGTCCTGACTTTC.

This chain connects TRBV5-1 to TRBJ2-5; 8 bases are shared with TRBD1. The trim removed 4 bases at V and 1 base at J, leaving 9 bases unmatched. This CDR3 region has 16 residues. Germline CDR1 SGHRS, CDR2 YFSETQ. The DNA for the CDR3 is TGCGCCAGCAGCCCCGGACAGGGATCCTTCCAAGAGACCCAGTACTTC. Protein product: CASSPGQGSFQETQYF.

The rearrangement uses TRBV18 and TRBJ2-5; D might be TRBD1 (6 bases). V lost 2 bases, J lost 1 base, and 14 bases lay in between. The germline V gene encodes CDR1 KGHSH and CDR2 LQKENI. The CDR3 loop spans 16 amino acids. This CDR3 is CASSPAEGHLQETQYF. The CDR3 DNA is TGTGCCAGCTCACCAGCTGAGGGACACCTCCAAGAGACCCAGTACTTC.

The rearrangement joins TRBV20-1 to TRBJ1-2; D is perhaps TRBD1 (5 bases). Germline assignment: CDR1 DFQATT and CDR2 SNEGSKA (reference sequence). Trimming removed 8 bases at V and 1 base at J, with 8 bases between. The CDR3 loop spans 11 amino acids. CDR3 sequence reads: CSQQDNYGYTF. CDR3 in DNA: TGCAGTCAACAGGATAACTATGGCTACACCTTC.

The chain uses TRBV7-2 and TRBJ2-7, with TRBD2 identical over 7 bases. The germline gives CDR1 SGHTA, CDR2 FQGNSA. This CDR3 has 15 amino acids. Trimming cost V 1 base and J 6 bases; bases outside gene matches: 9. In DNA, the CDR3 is TGTGCCAGCAGCTTAGAAGGGACTACCCCCTCCGAGCAGTACTTC. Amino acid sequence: CASSLEGTTPSEQYF.

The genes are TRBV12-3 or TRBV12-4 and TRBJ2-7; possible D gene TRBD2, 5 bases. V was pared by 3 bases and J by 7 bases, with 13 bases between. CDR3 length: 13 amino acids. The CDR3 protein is CASSFQDLREQYF. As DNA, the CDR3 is TGTGCCAGCAGTTTTCAGGACTTGAGGGAGCAGTACTTC.

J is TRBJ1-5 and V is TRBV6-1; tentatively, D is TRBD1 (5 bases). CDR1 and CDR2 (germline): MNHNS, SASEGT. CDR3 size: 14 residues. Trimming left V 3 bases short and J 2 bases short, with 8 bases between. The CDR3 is CASSDRVGNQPQHF. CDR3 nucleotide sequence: TGTGCCAGCAGTGACAGGGTGGGCAATCAGCCCCAGCATTTT.

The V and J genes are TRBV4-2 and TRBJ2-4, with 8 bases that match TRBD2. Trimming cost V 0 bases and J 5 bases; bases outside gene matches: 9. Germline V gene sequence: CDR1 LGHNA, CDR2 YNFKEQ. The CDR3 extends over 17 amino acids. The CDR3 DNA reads TGTGCCAGCAGCCAAGATTGGGACGGGGGGGCCCAAAACATTCAGTACTTC. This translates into CASSQDWDGGAQNIQYF.

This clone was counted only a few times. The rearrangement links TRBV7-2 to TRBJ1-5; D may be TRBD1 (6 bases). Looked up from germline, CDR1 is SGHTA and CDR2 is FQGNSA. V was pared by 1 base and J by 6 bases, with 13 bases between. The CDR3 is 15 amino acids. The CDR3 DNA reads TGTGCCAGCAGCTTAGGGGCGGGGGGCCGTCAGCCCCAGCATTTT. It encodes CASSLGAGGRQPQHF. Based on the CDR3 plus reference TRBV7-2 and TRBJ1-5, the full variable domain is GAGVSQSPSNKVTEKGKDVELRCDPISGHTALYWYRQSLGQGLEFLIYFQGNSAPDKSGLPSDRFSAERTGGSVSTLTIQRTQQEDSAVYLCASSLGAGGRQPQHFGDGTRLSIL.

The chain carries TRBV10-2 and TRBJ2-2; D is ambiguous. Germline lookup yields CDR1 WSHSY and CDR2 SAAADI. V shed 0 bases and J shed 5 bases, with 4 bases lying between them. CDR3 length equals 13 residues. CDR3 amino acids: CASSESATGELFF. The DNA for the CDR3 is TGCGCCAGCAGTGAGTCGGCTACCGGGGAGCTGTTTTTT.

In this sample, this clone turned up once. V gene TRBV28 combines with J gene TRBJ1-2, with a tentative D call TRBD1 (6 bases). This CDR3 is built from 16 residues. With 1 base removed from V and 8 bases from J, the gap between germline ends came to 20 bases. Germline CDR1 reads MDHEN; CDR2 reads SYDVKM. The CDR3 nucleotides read TGTGCCAGCAGTTTATTCTACAGGGAGGGGGAATTGGGCTACACCTTC. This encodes CASSLFYREGELGYTF.

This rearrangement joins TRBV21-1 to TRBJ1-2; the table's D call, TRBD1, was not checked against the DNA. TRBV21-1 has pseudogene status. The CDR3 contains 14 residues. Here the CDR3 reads CASSGQRDNYGYTF. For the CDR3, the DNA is TGTGCCAGCAGCGGACAGAGAGATAACTATGGCTACACCTTC.